Shown below are 23 T cell receptor beta chains from a single sample sequenced in a study of T-cell memory formation after mild COVID-19. TCRdb used MiXCR to reprocess the 5' RACE reads, holding one entry per CDR3 protein. The sample contains some 440,000 distinct CDR3 sequences, nearly 25% of which appear only once. Sequenced material: PBMCs or a T cell subset sorted from them (not recorded which). These TCRs come from an adult woman who had mild COVID-19 (a few samples of this study predate the infection). Cell type and time point are not known.

This clonotype was counted a few times. The chain employs TRBV6-2 or TRBV6-3 and TRBJ2-2; D possibly corresponds to TRBD2 (5 bases). CDR3 length: 18 residues. Germline loops: CDR1 MNHEY, CDR2 SVGEGT. Trimming took 3 bases from V and 1 from J, leaving 18 bases between them. The CDR3 DNA sequence: TGTGCCAGCAGTTATTACCCAAATTCAGGAGGGAACACCGGGGAGCTGTTTTTT. It translates to CASSYYPNSGGNTGELFF.

At least ten counts were recorded for this clonotype. V is TRBV5-1 and J is TRBJ2-3; 7 positions agree with TRBD1. Germline values: CDR1 SGHRS, CDR2 YFSETQ. The CDR3 contains 16 residues. V shed 4 bases and J 2 bases; nucleotides not matched to a gene: 10. CDR3 DNA sequence: TGCGCCAGCAGCGCCGGGACAGACCTCTTCACAGATACGCAGTATTTT. It specifies CASSAGTDLFTDTQYF.

The J gene is TRBJ1-2, the V gene TRBV4-3; D not resolved. The CDR3 is made up of 14 amino acids. Between the trimmed V and J ends, which lost 0 bases and 7 bases, there was a span of 12 bases. In germline, CDR1 is LGHNA, CDR2 YSLEER. In DNA, the CDR3 is TGCGCCAGCAGCCAAGACGGGCAGTTTGGTGGCTACACCTTC. The encoded protein is CASSQDGQFGGYTF.

The J gene is TRBJ2-2, the V gene TRBV7-7; D perhaps matches TRBD1 (5 bases). CDR1 and CDR2 from the germline V gene are SSHAT and FNYEAQ (reference sequence). V was trimmed by 1 base and J by 5 bases, leaving 11 bases between them. CDR3 size: 15 residues. CDR3 nucleotide sequence: TGTGCCAGCAGCTTAGGAATGGGGCGAACCGGGGAGCTGTTTTTT. Amino acids: CASSLGMGRTGELFF.

This clonotype was counted only a few times. The rearrangement uses TRBV11-3 and TRBJ2-7; TRBD2 might be the D (6 bases). This CDR3 is 16 amino acids long. Germline CDR1 reads SGHNT; CDR2 reads YENEEA. V shed 5 bases and J shed 2 bases, with 19 bases lying between them. The chain's CDR3 is CASSPRGDSLPYEQYF. The CDR3, as DNA: TGTGCCAGCAGCCCGCGGGGCGATTCCTTACCCTACGAGCAGTACTTC.

This clonotype has at least ten counts. This sequence joins TRBV18 and TRBJ1-5, with D maybe TRBD1 (6 bases). Between the trimmed V and J ends, which lost 2 bases and 9 bases, there was a span of 17 bases. CDR3 length equals 15 residues. Germline assignment: CDR1 KGHSH and CDR2 LQKENI. The CDR3 region is CASSPGTGFPWPQHF. In DNA form, the CDR3 reads TGTGCCAGCTCACCAGGAACAGGGTTCCCCTGGCCCCAGCATTTT. Filled out from reference TRBV18 and TRBJ1-5, the complete variable domain reads NAGVMQNPRHLVRRRGQEARLRCSPMKGHSHVYWYRQLPEEGLKFMVYLQKENIIDESGMPKERFSAEFPKEGPSILRIQQVVRGDSAAYFCASSPGTGFPWPQHFGDGTRLSIL.

The chain recombines TRBV18 with TRBJ1-5, with a possible D match to TRBD1 (6 bases). Looked up from germline, CDR1 is KGHSH and CDR2 is LQKENI. The germline V and J ends were trimmed by 3 bases and 2 bases, with 11 bases remaining between them. This CDR3 contains 15 residues. In DNA form, the CDR3 reads TGTGCCAGCTCACCTTGGGGGGGCCGCAATCAGCCCCAGCATTTT. This gives the protein CASSPWGGRNQPQHF.

This sequence joins TRBV27 and TRBJ2-6, with D perhaps matching TRBD2 (6 bases). Germline CDR1 reads MNHEY; CDR2 reads SMNVEV (reference sequence). This CDR3 has 16 amino acids. The V end lost 10 bases, the J end lost 11 bases, and 27 bases lay between the germline ends. CDR3 in DNA: TGTGCCATCGAGTCTAAAACGGGGGTATTTTTGGACGTCCTGACTTTC. Residues: CAIESKTGVFLDVLTF.

The chain carries TRBV7-2 and TRBJ1-2; 7 positions match TRBD1. V shed 0 bases and J 8 bases; nucleotides not matched to a gene: 6. The CDR3 spans 14 residues. The germline V gene has CDR1 SGHTA and CDR2 FQGNSA. The CDR3 DNA sequence: TGTGCCAGCAGCTTAGCGCCAGGGGGAGAGGGCTACACCTTC. Protein sequence: CASSLAPGGEGYTF.

The chain links TRBV7-8 to TRBJ2-5; 7 nucleotides line up with TRBD1. This CDR3 comprises 15 residues. Germline loops: CDR1 SGHVS, CDR2 FQNEAQ. V trimming: 5 bases; J trimming: 4 bases; junction bases outside the gene matches: 10. The CDR3 region has the DNA TGTGCCAGCAGCCCACCGCGACAGGGAGCAGAGACCCAGTACTTC. Amino acids: CASSPPRQGAETQYF.

This clonotype was found a few times. The chain employs TRBV12-3 or TRBV12-4 and TRBJ2-3, with 7 nucleotides matching TRBD1. The CDR3 spans 12 residues. After removal of 5 bases from V and 5 bases from J, the junction contained 1 base not matched to a gene. CDR3 amino acids: CASSRTGDTQYF. CDR3 sequence (DNA): TGTGCCAGCAGTCGGACAGGAGATACGCAGTATTTT.

The gene calls are TRBV19 and TRBJ2-3; D gene uncertain. CDR3 size: 16 residues. The germline V gene has CDR1 LNHDA and CDR2 SQIVND (reference sequence). V dropped 3 bases and J dropped 0 bases, with 13 bases sitting between them. This CDR3 is CASSIGPDPSTDTQYF. The CDR3 DNA follows: TGTGCCAGTAGTATCGGACCTGACCCTAGCACAGATACGCAGTATTTT. The full variable domain, rest sourced from reference TRBV19 and TRBJ2-3, is DGGITQSPKYLFRKEGQNVTLSCEQNLNHDAMYWYRQDPGQGLRLIYYSQIVNDFQKGDIAEGYSVSREKKESFPLTVTSAQKNPTAFYLCASSIGPDPSTDTQYFGPGTRLTVL.

The genes are TRBV7-2 and TRBJ1-1; the D gene is possibly TRBD1 (6 bases). The V end was cut by 3 bases, the J end by 4 bases, with 9 bases between. Germline assignment: CDR1 SGHTA and CDR2 FQGNSA. The CDR3 has 13 residues. The DNA for the CDR3 is TGTGCCAGCAGCTTCGGACAGACCACTGAAGCTTTCTTT. Its protein product is CASSFGQTTEAFF.

This chain links TRBV20-1 with TRBJ2-5; 10 bases fit TRBD2. The CDR3 spans 15 residues. V lost 0 bases, J lost 5 bases, and 6 bases stayed unmatched. The germline V gene encodes CDR1 DFQATT and CDR2 SNEGSKA (reference sequence). CDR3 sequence: CSARDGSGREETQYF. The DNA for the CDR3 is TGCAGTGCTAGAGATGGAAGCGGGAGGGAGGAGACCCAGTACTTC.

V gene TRBV20-1 combines with J gene TRBJ2-7, with a tentative D call TRBD1 (5 bases). Per the germline V gene, CDR1 is DFQATT and CDR2 is SNEGSKA (reference sequence). The CDR3 runs to 13 residues. Trimming removed 0 bases at V and 4 bases at J, with 10 bases between. CDR3 in amino acids: CSAREGVTYEQYF. CDR3 nucleotide sequence: TGCAGTGCTAGAGAAGGGGTGACGTACGAGCAGTACTTC.

The rearrangement uses TRBV12-3 or TRBV12-4 and TRBJ1-4; 7 nucleotides agree with TRBD1. The CDR3 spans 18 residues. J gave up 0 bases and V 3 bases, and 10 bases lay outside the gene matches. This CDR3 is CASSLGDRVPATNEKLFF. CDR3 in DNA: TGTGCCAGCAGTTTGGGGGACAGAGTTCCGGCAACTAATGAAAAACTGTTTTTT.

V usage is TRBV15 and J usage is TRBJ1-6; D is unresolved. Germline CDR1 reads LNHNV; CDR2 reads YYDKDF (reference sequence). Trimming removed 8 bases at V and 4 bases at J, with 24 bases between. This CDR3 region has 18 residues. CDR3 nucleotide sequence: TGTGCCACCCCCTCGCGCCGCGGAGCGTGGTTTTATAATTCACCCCTCCACTTT. Translating it yields CATPSRRGAWFYNSPLHF.

This rearrangement joins TRBV27 to TRBJ1-1, with TRBD1 matching 7 bases. Germline assignment: CDR1 MNHEY and CDR2 SMNVEV (reference sequence). After removal of 5 bases from V and 1 base from J, the junction contained 10 bases not matched to a gene. The CDR3 totals 16 residues. The CDR3 spells CASSLRQGRTNTEAFF. CDR3 nucleotides: TGTGCCAGCAGTCTAAGACAGGGTAGGACGAACACTGAAGCTTTCTTT.

The CDR3 DNA reads TGTGCCAGCTTCAACAGCTCCTACGAGCAGTACTTC. This sequence encodes CASFNSSYEQYF. The rearrangement links TRBV6-5 to TRBJ2-7; D unclear. The CDR3 spans 12 residues. The germline V gene encodes CDR1 MNHEY and CDR2 SVGAGI. V shed 8 bases and J shed 0 bases, with 8 bases lying between them.

This clonotype appeared a few times. V and J are TRBV20-1 and TRBJ2-3; D remains unclear. Trimming pared 0 bases from V and 6 bases from J, leaving 13 bases between. The CDR3 contains 14 residues. Germline V CDR1 and CDR2: DFQATT, SNEGSKA (reference sequence). CDR3 loop: CSARDVDLTDTQYF. The CDR3 DNA is TGCAGTGCTAGAGACGTGGATCTAACGGATACGCAGTATTTT.

The chain is built from TRBV3-1 and TRBJ1-1; the D gene is possibly TRBD1 (6 bases). Germline values: CDR1 LGHDT, CDR2 YNNKEL (reference sequence). Trimming shortened V by 7 bases and J by 5 bases, and 23 bases separated the two germline ends. The CDR3 totals 16 residues. Here the CDR3 DNA reads TGTGCCAGCAAGTTAAAGGGCGGGGGCGCGGGAACTGAAGCTTTCTTT. Translated: CASKLKGGGAGTEAFF.

Only a few counts were recorded for this clonotype. The V gene is TRBV24-1, the J gene TRBJ2-1, with D perhaps matching TRBD1 or TRBD2 (6 bases each). Trimming cost V 9 bases and J 7 bases, with 15 bases left between them. The CDR3 contains 13 residues. CDR1 is KGHDR and CDR2 is SFDVKD in the germline V gene. CDR3 sequence reads: CATALDSGNEQFF. The CDR3 coding sequence is TGTGCCACCGCTCTGGACAGCGGGAATGAGCAGTTCTTC.

Ten or more counts support this clonotype. The genes are TRBV2 and TRBJ2-3; 9 positions match TRBD1. Germline CDR1 SNHLY, CDR2 FYNNEI. The V segment lost 11 bases and the J segment 6 bases; nucleotides outside the gene matches: 12. The CDR3 has 14 residues. CDR3 sequence reads: CAVTGDREWDTQYF. The CDR3 DNA reads TGTGCCGTGACGGGGGACAGGGAGTGGGATACGCAGTATTTT.